This TCR beta chain was captured in a study of blood T cell repertoires in COVID-19. About the study: PBMCs, B-cell-depleted T cells, or T cells provided the cDNA or gDNA that made up the material.

In the original workflow: Amplifying reference gene primers gave estimates of nucleated cell counts. Libraries were prepared by immunoSEQ multiplex PCR; TCRdb keeps only in-frame clonotypes and omits some of them. V and J calls and clone size are given by that table; D and trimming were obtained from the DNA. The data contain 79,000 or so clones, 80% to 90% of them singletons. The CDR3 is 17 amino acids. From germline, CDR1 is SGDLS and CDR2 YYNGEE. V lost 0 bases to trimming and J lost 4 bases; unmatched junction nucleotides: 11. This rearrangement joins TRBV9 to TRBJ2-3, with 7 bases identical to TRBD2. The sequenced sample was peripheral blood. This TCR derives from a human donor in a cohort sampled during active COVID-19. CDR3 loop: CASSVASQRGLADTQYF. CDR3 sequence (DNA): TGTGCCAGCAGCGTAGCTTCCCAGCGGGGTCTGGCAGATACGCAGTATTTT.